This record concerns one TCR beta chain sequence. Its specificity is unknown. This record comes from a study of blood T cells in healthy people across ages. Study observations and caveats: A greater number of naive CD4+ cells and higher diversity distinguished long-lived donors from aged donors.

With a J-beta primer mix and a sample-barcoded 5' primer, a second PCR ran 7 to 11 cycles. TCRdb reprocessed the 5' RACE reads with MiXCR, giving one entry per CDR3 protein. This sample yields 710,000 or so distinct CDR3 sequences, of which over 20% are seen a single time; about 22% belongs to the top ten. Donors were systemically healthy Caucasian individuals from Russia aged 6 to 90 years. J was trimmed by 3 bases and V by 6 bases; bases with no gene match: 7. CDR3 length: 14 residues. The receptor was derived from a man aged 65 to 79 in good health. Sequenced sample: blood. The chain couples TRBV12-3 or TRBV12-4 to TRBJ2-5; 7 bases agree with TRBD1. DNA for the CDR3: TGTGCCAGCAGGGAGGAAGGGGGCAAAGAGACCCAGTACTTC. This sequence encodes CASREEGGKETQYF.